Shown below are 3 T cell receptor beta chains from a single sample sequenced in a study of cytomegalovirus exposure and HLA in healthy donors. The PCR was carried out with 60 Vbeta primers and 13 Jbeta primers. The method was immunoSEQ multiplex PCR; TCRdb's version includes in-frame clones alone and lacks a portion of them. The sample has some 180,000 clones; around 75% are singletons. The material sequenced was PBMCs. These receptors were obtained from a male donor in good health and CMV-seronegative.

This clone was found a few times. This chain joins TRBV6-1 and TRBJ1-5; no clear D. Germline V gene sequence: CDR1 MNHNS, CDR2 SASEGT. Trimming stripped 7 bases from V and 3 bases from J, with 10 bases between. The CDR3 is 13 residues long. CDR3 protein: CASKIANNQPQHF. CDR3 DNA sequence: TGTGCCAGCAAAATCGCTAACAATCAGCCCCAGCATTTT.

The chain links TRBV25-1 to TRBJ1-1, with D perhaps matching TRBD1 (5 bases). The CDR3 extends over 12 amino acids. V lost 5 bases, J lost 5 bases, and 9 bases lay in between. Per the germline V gene, CDR1 is MGHDK and CDR2 is SYGVNS. The CDR3 reads CASSPGKTEAFF. CDR3 in DNA: TGTGCCAGCAGTCCAGGGAAAACTGAAGCTTTCTTT. Variable domain in full (rest from reference TRBV25-1 and TRBJ1-1): EADIYQTPRYLVIGTGKKITLECSQTMGHDKMYWYQQDPGMELHLIHYSYGVNSTEKGDLSSESTVSRIRTEHFPLTLESARPSHTSQYLCASSPGKTEAFFGQGTRLTVV.

The genes are TRBV7-2 and TRBJ1-2; D might be TRBD1 (6 bases). In germline, CDR1 is SGHTA, CDR2 FQGNSA. This CDR3 is 14 amino acids long. Trimming left V 1 base short and J 4 bases short, with 10 bases between. CDR3 in DNA: TGTGCCAGCAGCTTAGGTGGGACACCCTATGGCTACACCTTC. The encoded protein is CASSLGGTPYGYTF.